This T cell receptor beta chain was identified in a study of control samples from healthy donors and cancer patients. Germline V gene sequence: CDR1 MNHEY, CDR2 SMNVEV (reference sequence). V shed 3 bases and J shed 4 bases, with 9 bases lying between them. This CDR3 spans 14 amino acids. TCRdb's table, derived via immunoSEQ multiplex PCR, lists solely in-frame clones and lacks some. This table holds 130,000 or so clones, under 95% found once. The chain links TRBV27 to TRBJ2-2; D might be TRBD1 (5 bases). The sample consisted of blood. This clonotype was obtained from a man aged 18 to 30 in good health. The CDR3 DNA reads as TGTGCCAGCAGTTTTCAGGGAATCACCGGGGAGCTGTTTTTT. This translates into CASSFQGITGELFF.